This TCR beta chain was recovered during a study of blood T cells in healthy people across ages. Points from the study as a whole: Higher naive T cell percentage went strongly together with higher TCR beta diversity. The long-lived group displayed more naive CD4+ cells, plus higher diversity, than the aged donors did.

For the second PCR, which ran for about 7 to 12 cycles, a sample-barcoded 5' primer and a J-beta primer mix were used. Using its own MiXCR run on the 5' RACE reads, TCRdb lists one record per CDR3 protein. This repertoire shows about 970,000 distinct CDR3 sequences, 45% to 60% found once; its top ten account for about a fifth. Trimming left V 1 base short and J 5 bases short, with 23 bases between. Germline V gene lookup returns CDR1 SGHTA and CDR2 FQGNSA. This CDR3 comprises 18 residues. Turning to this clonotype: What it binds is not known.

Whenever a sample was processed, at least 6.5 million PBMCs were isolated. The sequenced material came from blood. The receptor comes from an older woman in good health. The V gene is TRBV7-2, the J gene TRBJ2-5, with a tentative D call TRBD2 (5 bases). This CDR3 reads CASSLGEVSTRRRETQYF. Written as DNA, the CDR3 is TGTGCCAGCAGCTTAGGGGAAGTCTCGACAAGGCGGAGGGAGACCCAGTACTTC.